This T cell receptor (beta chain) was profiled in a study of tumor T cells in aggressive B-cell lymphoma. This clone was seen a handful of times. TCRdb's table, derived via immunoSEQ multiplex PCR, lists solely in-frame clones and lacks some. The sample lists approximately 3,200 clones; 94% were seen once. CDR3 length: 17 amino acids. The germline V gene encodes CDR1 LGHNA and CDR2 YSLEER. The V end lost 4 bases, the J end lost 0 bases, and 19 bases lay between the germline ends. V usage is TRBV4-3 and J usage is TRBJ2-7; maybe TRBD2 (6 bases). The source is an adult with diffuse large B cell lymphoma. Sequencing was done on a sample of tumor tissue. The CDR3 loop is CASSPRRPGGSSYEQYF. The DNA for the CDR3 is TGCGCCAGCAGCCCTCGAAGGCCCGGAGGGAGCTCCTACGAGCAGTACTTC.